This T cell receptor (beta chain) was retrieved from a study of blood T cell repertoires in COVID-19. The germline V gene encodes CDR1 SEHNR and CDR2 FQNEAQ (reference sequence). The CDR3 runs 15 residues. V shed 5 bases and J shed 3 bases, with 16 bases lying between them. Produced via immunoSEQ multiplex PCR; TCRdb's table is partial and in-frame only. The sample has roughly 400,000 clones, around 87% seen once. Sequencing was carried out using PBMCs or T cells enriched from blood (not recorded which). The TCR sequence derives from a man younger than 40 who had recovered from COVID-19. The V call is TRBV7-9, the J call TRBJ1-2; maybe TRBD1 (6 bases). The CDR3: CASSRDTLIHYGYTF. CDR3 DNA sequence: TGTGCCAGCAGCCGGGACACCCTAATTCACTATGGCTACACCTTC. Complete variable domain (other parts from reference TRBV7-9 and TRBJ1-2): DTGVSQNPRHKITKRGQNVTFRCDPISEHNRLYWYRQTLGQGPEFLTYFQNEAQLEKSRLLSDRFSAERPKGSFSTLEIQRTEQGDSAMYLCASSRDTLIHYGYTFGSGTRLTVV.